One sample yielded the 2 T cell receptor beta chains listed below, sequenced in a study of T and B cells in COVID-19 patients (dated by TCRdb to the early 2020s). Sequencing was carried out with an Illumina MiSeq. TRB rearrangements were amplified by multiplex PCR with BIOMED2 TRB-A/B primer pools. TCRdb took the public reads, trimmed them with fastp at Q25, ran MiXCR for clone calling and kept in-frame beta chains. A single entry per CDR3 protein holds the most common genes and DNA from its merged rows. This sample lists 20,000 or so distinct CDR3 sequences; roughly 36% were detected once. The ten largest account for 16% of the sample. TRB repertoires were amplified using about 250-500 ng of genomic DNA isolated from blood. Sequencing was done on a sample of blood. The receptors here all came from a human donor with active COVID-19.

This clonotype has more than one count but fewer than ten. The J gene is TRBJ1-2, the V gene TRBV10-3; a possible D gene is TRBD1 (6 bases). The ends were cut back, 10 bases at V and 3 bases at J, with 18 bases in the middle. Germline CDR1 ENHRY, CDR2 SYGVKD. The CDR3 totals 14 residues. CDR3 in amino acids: CATRRDIPDYGYTF. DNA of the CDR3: TGTGCCACTCGAAGGGACATACCGGACTATGGCTACACCTTC.

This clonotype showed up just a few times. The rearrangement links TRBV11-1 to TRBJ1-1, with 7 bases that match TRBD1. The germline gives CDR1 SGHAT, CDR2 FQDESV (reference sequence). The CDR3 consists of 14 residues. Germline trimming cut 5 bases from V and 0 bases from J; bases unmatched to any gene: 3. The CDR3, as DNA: TGTGCCAGCAGCCCCGACAGGGTGAACACTGAAGCTTTCTTT. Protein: CASSPDRVNTEAFF. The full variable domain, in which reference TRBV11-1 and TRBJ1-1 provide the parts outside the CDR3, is EAEVAQSPRYKITEKSQAVAFWCDPISGHATLYWYRQILGQGPELLVQFQDESVVDDSQLPKDRFSAERLKGVDSTLKIQPAELGDSAMYLCASSPDRVNTEAFFGQGTRLTVV.